This T cell receptor (beta chain) was retrieved from a study of blood T cell repertoires in COVID-19. Study information: Acute-phase and convalescent COVID-19 samples originated in the United States, Italy and Spain. From T cells, B-cell-depleted T cells, or PBMCs came the material, which was cDNA or gDNA.

Germline CDR1 reads SGDLS; CDR2 reads YYNGEE. CDR3 length: 15 amino acids. The germline V and J ends were trimmed by 2 bases and 2 bases, with 11 bases remaining between them. Libraries were prepared by immunoSEQ multiplex PCR; TCRdb keeps only in-frame clonotypes and omits some of them. The sample includes fewer than 250,000 clones, 84% of them seen just once. Participants spanned ages about 18 to 89 years and resided in over 20 US areas. This receptor was identified in a woman in her twenties or thirties who had been exposed to COVID-19. Material for sequencing was PBMCs or T cells enriched from blood (not recorded which). The chain is built from TRBV9 and TRBJ1-5; the D gene is possibly TRBD1 (5 bases). CDR3 sequence reads: CASSVGDYGNQPQHF. The CDR3 DNA is TGTGCCAGCAGCGTGGGGGACTATGGCAATCAGCCCCAGCATTTT.